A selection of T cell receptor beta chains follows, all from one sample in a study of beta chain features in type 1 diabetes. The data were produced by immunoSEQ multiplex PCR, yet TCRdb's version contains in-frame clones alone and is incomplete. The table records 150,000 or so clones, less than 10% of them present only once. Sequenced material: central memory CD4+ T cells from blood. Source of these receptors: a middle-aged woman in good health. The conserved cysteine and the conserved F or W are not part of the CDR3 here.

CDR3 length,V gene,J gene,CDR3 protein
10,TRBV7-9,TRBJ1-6,ASGSGDSPLH
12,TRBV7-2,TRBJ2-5,ASSLAASGETQY
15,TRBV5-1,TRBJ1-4,ASSLVGRVRRNEKLF
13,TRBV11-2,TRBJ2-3,ASSALAGITDTQY
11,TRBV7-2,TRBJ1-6,ASSFHANSPLH
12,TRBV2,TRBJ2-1,ATPRGASYNEQF
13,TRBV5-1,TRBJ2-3,ASSLGQEITDTQY
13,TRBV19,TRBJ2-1,ASSTGTSGGGFQF
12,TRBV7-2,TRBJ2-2,ASRGQGGTGELF
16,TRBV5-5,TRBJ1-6,ASSLGAGGEIPNSPLH
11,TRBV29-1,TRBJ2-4,SVETEAKNIQY
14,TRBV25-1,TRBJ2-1,ASSAGLAGPWDEQF